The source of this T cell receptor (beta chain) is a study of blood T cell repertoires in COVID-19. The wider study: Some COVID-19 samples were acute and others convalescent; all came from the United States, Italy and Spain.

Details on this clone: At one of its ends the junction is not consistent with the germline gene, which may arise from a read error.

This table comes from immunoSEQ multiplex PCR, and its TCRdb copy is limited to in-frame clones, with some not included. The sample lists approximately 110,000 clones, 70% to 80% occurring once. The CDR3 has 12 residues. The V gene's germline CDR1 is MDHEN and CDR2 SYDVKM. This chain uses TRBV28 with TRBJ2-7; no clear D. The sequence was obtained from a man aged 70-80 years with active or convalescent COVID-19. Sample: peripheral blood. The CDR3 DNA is TGTGCCAGCAGTTTGGGCTCCTCCGAGCAGTACTTC. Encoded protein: CASSLGSSEQYF.